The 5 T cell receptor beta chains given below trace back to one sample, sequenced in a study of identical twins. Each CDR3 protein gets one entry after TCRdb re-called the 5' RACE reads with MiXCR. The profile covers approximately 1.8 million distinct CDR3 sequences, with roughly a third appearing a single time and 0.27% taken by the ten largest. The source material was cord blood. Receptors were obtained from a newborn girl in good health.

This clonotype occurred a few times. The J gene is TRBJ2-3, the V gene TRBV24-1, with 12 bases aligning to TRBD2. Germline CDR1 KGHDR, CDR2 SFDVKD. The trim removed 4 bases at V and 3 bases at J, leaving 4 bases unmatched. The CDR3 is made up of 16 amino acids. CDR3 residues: CATSDPTSGGTDTQYF. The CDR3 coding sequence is TGTGCCACCAGTGACCCTACTAGCGGGGGGACAGATACGCAGTATTTT.

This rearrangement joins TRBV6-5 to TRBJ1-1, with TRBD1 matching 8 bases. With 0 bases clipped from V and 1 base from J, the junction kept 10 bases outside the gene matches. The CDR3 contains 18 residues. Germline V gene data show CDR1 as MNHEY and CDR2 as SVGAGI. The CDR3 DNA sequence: TGTGCCAGCAGTTACTCAGGAGCAGGGGGCGCGAAGAACACTGAAGCTTTCTTT. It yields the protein CASSYSGAGGAKNTEAFF.

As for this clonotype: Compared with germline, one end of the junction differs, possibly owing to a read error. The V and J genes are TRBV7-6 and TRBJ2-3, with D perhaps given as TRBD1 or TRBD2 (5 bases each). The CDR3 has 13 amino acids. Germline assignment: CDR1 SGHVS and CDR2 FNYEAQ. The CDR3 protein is CVSSLAQGNTQYF. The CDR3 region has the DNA TGTGTCAGCAGCTTAGCGCAGGGAAATACGCAGTATTTT.

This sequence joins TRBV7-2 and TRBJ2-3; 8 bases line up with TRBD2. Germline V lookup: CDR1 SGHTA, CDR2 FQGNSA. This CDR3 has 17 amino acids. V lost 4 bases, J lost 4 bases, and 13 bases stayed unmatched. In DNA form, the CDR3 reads TGTGCCAGCAGCTCCCCGTCTGTAGCGGGATGGGCAGATACGCAGTATTTT. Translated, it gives CASSSPSVAGWADTQYF.

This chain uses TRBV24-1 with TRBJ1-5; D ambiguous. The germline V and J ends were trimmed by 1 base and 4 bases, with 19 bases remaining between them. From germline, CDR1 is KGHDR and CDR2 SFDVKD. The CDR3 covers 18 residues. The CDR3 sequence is CATSDLGDLRLSNQPQHF. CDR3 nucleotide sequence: TGTGCCACCAGTGATTTAGGAGATCTACGTCTGTCAAATCAGCCCCAGCATTTT.